This T cell receptor beta chain was profiled in a study of cytomegalovirus exposure and HLA in healthy donors. In the study overall: Unique TCR beta sequences numbering some 120 million came from roughly 180 million T cells in an earlier analysis. Study conclusions and caveats: It was confirmed in vitro that three of the CMV-associated chains were specific for CMV antigens.

Germline CDR1 reads LNHDA; CDR2 reads SQIVND (reference sequence). The germline V and J ends were trimmed by 4 bases and 10 bases, with 8 bases remaining between them. This CDR3 has 11 residues. In the case of this clone: Its antigen is not identified.

The PCR had 60 Vbeta and 13 Jbeta primers. Sequencing was performed with immunoSEQ multiplex PCR; in TCRdb, only in-frame clones are kept and a portion is missing. The sample has roughly 160,000 clones, almost 85% seen once. The sequence was obtained from a man under 40 in good health and CMV-seronegative. This chain uses TRBV19 with TRBJ2-1, with a tentative D call TRBD2 (5 bases). The sample was PBMCs. DNA for the CDR3: TGTGCCAGTAGTACTGGCGGGGAGCAGTTCTTC. It translates to CASSTGGEQFF.